The clone carrying this T cell receptor beta chain was recorded at least ten times. The source of the sample is a study of T cells in Graves' hyperthyroidism and ophthalmopathy. TCR beta CDR3 regions were amplified from RNA transcripts. The HTBI primer set served for first-round RT-PCR of the TCR CDR3. Via MiXCR, TCRdb re-called the multiplex PCR reads, giving one row per CDR3 protein. This table holds a few hundred thousand distinct CDR3 sequences, around 13% found once. The germline V gene has CDR1 SGHNT and CDR2 YENEEA. The CDR3 contains 15 residues. The V segment lost 0 bases and the J segment 5 bases; nucleotides outside the gene matches: 6.

The source material was blood. The rearrangement joins TRBV11-3 to TRBJ2-5; TRBD1 matches at 7 bases. The receptor was isolated from a woman aged 40 to 50 with Graves' hyperthyroidism. CDR3 nucleotide sequence: TGTGCCAGCAGCTTAGAAGGACAGGCCCAGGAGACCCAGTACTTC. It translates to CASSLEGQAQETQYF.